This TCR beta chain stems from a study of human T cells and chemical hapten exposure. Ten or more counts support this clonotype. Time point meaning: patch test 3, about 24 weeks after DPC sensitization. Noted treatment: therapeutic diphenylcyclopropenone sensitization with weekly scalp DPC. Unfractionated whole blood yielded total RNA. TCRdb re-analysed the RACE reads in MiXCR, keeping a single row per CDR3 protein. The sample has about 39,000 distinct CDR3 sequences, roughly 12% seen once. Looked up from germline, CDR1 is SQVTM and CDR2 is ANQGSEA. The CDR3 has 15 residues. V shed 1 base and J 5 bases; nucleotides not matched to a gene: 5.

The gene calls are TRBV29-1 and TRBJ2-2, with 9 bases that match TRBD2. The sample consisted of whole blood, taken in connection with sensitization to the hapten diphenylcyclopropenone (DPC). The sequence derives from a woman aged 40 to 50 with alopecia areata. Some clones in this sample may be carry-over from other donors' samples. The CDR3 spells CSVEVAGAGTGELFF. The CDR3 nucleotides read TGCAGCGTTGAAGTAGCGGGAGCGGGAACCGGGGAGCTGTTTTTT.